This TCR beta chain was sequenced for a study of CD8 T cells in Susac syndrome. The length of the CDR3 is 12 residues. Germline V gene data show CDR1 as MNHEY and CDR2 as SVGAGI. V was trimmed by 0 bases and J by 8 bases, leaving 7 bases between them. It was with random hexamers that about 0.45 to 1 ug RNA was reverse transcribed. The authors amplified TCR beta CDR3 across 54 Vbeta and 13 Jbeta using immunoSEQ multiplex PCR. TCRdb reprocessed the immunoSEQ multiplex PCR reads with MiXCR, giving one entry per CDR3 protein. This table has 100,000 or so distinct CDR3 sequences, approximately 95% appearing once. The study's findings and limits: Susac-specific public clones in total CD8+ repertoires numbered some 15; in CD8+ TEMRA repertoires, they numbered 5 or 6.

For this clonotype: The antigen remains undetermined.

High-throughput TCR beta sequencing covered peripheral CD8+ and CD4+ T cells. The patients with Susac syndrome were individuals who fulfilled the recently defined diagnostic criteria for disease that was either definite or probable. Material for sequencing was CD8+ T cells from PBMCs. The clonotype originates from a human donor with Susac syndrome. The V call is TRBV6-5, the J call TRBJ1-1; no clear D gene. This CDR3 is CASSYSGREAFF. The CDR3, as DNA: TGTGCCAGCAGTTACTCGGGGAGAGAAGCTTTCTTT.